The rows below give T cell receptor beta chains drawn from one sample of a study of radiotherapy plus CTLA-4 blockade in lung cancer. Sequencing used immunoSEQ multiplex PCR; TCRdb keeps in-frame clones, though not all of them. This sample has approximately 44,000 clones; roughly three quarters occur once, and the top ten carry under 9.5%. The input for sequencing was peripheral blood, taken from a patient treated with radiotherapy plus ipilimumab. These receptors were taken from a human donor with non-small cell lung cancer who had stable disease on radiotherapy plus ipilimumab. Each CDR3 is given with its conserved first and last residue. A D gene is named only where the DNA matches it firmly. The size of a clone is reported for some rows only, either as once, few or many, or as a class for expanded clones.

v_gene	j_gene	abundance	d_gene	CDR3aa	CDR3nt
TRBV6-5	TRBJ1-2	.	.	CASSYDSYGYTF	TGTGCCAGCAGTTACGACAGCTATGGCTACACCTTC
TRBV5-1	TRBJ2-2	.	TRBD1	CASSPTGGLSTGELFF	TGCGCCAGCAGCCCTACAGGGGGCTTAAGCACCGGGGAGCTGTTTTTT
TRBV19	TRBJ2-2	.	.	CASSMLVDGTGELFF	TGTGCCAGTAGTATGCTGGTAGATGGAACCGGGGAGCTGTTTTTT
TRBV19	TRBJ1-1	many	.	CASRAQGEAFF	TGTGCCAGTAGAGCCCAGGGAGAAGCTTTCTTT
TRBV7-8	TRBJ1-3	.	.	CASSLNSDTIYF	TGTGCCAGCAGCTTAAATTCAGACACCATATATTTT
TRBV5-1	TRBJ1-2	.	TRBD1	CASSLRAGGGGYTF	TGCGCCAGCAGCTTGCGGGCAGGGGGAGGTGGCTACACCTTC
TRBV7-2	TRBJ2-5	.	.	CASSSTGFQGETQYF	TGTGCCAGCAGCTCGACAGGATTCCAGGGAGAGACCCAGTACTTC
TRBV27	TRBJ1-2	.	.	CASSLSGLYGYTF	TGTGCCAGCAGTTTATCCGGGCTCTATGGCTACACCTTC
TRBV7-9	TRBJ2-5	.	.	CASSLGVGEETQYF	TGTGCCAGCAGCTTAGGAGTGGGGGAAGAGACCCAGTACTTC
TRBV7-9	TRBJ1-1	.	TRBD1	CASSFDRANTEAFF	TGTGCCAGCAGCTTCGACAGGGCGAACACTGAAGCTTTCTTT
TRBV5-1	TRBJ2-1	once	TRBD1	CASSSGTGVYNEQFF	TGCGCCAGCAGTTCTGGGACAGGGGTCTACAATGAGCAGTTCTTC
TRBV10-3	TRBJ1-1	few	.	CAISAQETRAFF	TGTGCCATCAGTGCGCAGGAGACAAGAGCTTTCTTT
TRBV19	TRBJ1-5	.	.	CASSFHDRPGQPQHF	TGTGCCAGTAGTTTTCACGACAGACCGGGGCAGCCCCAGCATTTT
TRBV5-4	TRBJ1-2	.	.	CASSLSWDPGKYGYTF	TGTGCCAGCAGCTTGAGCTGGGATCCTGGGAAGTATGGCTACACCTTC
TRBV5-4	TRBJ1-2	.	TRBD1	CASSSTGAYGYTF	TGTGCCAGCAGCTCTACAGGGGCCTATGGCTACACCTTC
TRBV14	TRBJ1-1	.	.	CASSHVDKAEAFF	TGTGCCAGCAGCCATGTTGATAAGGCTGAAGCTTTCTTT